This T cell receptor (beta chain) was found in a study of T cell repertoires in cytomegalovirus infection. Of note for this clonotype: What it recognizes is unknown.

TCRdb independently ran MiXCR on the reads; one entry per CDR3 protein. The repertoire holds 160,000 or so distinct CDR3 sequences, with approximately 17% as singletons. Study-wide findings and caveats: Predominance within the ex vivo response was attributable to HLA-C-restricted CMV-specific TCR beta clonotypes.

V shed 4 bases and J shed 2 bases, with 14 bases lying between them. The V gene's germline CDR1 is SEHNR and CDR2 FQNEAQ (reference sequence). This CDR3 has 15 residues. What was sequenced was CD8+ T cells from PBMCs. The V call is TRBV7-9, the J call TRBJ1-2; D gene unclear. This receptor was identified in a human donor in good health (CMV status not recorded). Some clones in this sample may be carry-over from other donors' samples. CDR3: CASSSGQLENYGYTF. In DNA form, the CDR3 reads TGTGCCAGCAGCTCCGGCCAGCTAGAAAACTATGGCTACACCTTC. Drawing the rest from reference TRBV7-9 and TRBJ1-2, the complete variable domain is DTGVSQNPRHKITKRGQNVTFRCDPISEHNRLYWYRQTLGQGPEFLTYFQNEAQLEKSRLLSDRFSAERPKGSFSTLEIQRTEQGDSAMYLCASSSGQLENYGYTFGSGTRLTVV.